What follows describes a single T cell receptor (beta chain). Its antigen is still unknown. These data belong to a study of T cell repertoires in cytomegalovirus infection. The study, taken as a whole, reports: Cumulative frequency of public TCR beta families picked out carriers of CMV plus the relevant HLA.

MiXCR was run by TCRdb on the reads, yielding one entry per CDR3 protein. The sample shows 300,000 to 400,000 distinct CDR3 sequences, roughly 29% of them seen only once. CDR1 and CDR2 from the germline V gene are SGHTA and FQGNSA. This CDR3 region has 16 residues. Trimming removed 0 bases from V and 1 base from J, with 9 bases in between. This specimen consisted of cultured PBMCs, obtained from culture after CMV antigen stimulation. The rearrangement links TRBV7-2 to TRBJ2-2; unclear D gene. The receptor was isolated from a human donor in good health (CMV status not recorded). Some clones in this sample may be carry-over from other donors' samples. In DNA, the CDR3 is TGTGCCAGCAGCTTAGCTGGGTCGGGGAACACCGGGGAGCTGTTTTTT. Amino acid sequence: CASSLAGSGNTGELFF.